This T cell receptor beta chain was sequenced during a study of T cell clonotyping in hematopoietic cell transplantation. By sample share, this clone is large. The target antigen is unknown. Assay used: immunoSEQ multiplex PCR; TCRdb lists only in-frame clones, some missing. The sample contains some 9,100 clones, roughly 81% of which appear only once. Whole-study results and caveats: Pathologically expanded recipient clonotypes increased progressively from day 30 to day 180 as diversity fell. Few recipient clonotypes overlapped donors; over 95% were de novo at given depth. No sorting was done, leaving CD4 and CD8 contributions mixed.

From germline, CDR1 is SQVTM and CDR2 ANQGSEA. Trimming shortened V by 1 base and J by 8 bases, and 5 bases separated the two germline ends. The CDR3 has 10 amino acids. The V and J genes are TRBV29-1 and TRBJ1-2; no reliable D call. This receptor was obtained from a female patient aged 45-65 years who had an allogeneic stem cell transplant from an unrelated donor, so the T cells may come from the graft donor. Some clones in this sample may be carry-over from other donors' samples. This specimen was peripheral blood mononuclear cells, taken 180 days after allogeneic stem cell transplant. In nucleotides, the CDR3 is TGCAGCGTTGAAGGGTTCGGCTACACCTTC. This encodes CSVEGFGYTF.